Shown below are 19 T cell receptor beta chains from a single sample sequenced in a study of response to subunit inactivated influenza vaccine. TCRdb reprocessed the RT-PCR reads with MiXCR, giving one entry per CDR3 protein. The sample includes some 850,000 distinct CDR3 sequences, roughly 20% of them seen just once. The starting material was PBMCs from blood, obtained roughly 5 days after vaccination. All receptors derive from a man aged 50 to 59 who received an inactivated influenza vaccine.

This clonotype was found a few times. The CDR3 nucleotides are TGCGCCAGCAGCCAAGATCAGGTCGTTCGGGGGCCAGAACTCATCTCCTACAATGAGCAGTTCTTC. This sequence encodes CASSQDQVVRGPELISYNEQFF. The chain combines TRBV4-1 with TRBJ2-1; D possibly uses TRBD1 or TRBD2 (6 bases each). With 0 bases removed from V and 0 bases from J, the gap between germline ends came to 27 bases. The CDR3 runs 22 residues. The germline V gene encodes CDR1 MGHRA and CDR2 YSYEKL.

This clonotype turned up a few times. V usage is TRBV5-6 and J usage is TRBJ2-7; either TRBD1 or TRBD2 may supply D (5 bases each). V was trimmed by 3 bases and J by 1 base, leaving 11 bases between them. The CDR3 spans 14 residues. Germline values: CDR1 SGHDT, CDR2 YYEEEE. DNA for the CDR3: TGTGCCAGCAGCTACACAGGACTTTCCTACGAGCAGTACTTC. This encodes CASSYTGLSYEQYF.

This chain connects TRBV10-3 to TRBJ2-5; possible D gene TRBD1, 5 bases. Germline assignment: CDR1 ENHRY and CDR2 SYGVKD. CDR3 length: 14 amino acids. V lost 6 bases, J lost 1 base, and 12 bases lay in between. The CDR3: CAISDSGAQETQYF. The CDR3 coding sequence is TGTGCCATCAGCGACAGTGGGGCCCAAGAGACCCAGTACTTC.

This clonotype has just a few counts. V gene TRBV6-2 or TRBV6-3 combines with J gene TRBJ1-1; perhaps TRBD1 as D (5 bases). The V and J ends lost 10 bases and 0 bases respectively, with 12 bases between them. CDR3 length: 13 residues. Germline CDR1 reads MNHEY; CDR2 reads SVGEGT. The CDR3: CATRGRMNTEAFF. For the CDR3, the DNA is TGTGCCACTCGGGGACGGATGAACACTGAAGCTTTCTTT.

The CDR3 bases are TGCGCCAGCAGCCAATTTACGGCAGTAGCTAACTATGGCTACACCTTC. Encoded protein: CASSQFTAVANYGYTF. The rearrangement links TRBV4-3 to TRBJ1-2; D gene unclear. CDR1 is LGHNA, CDR2 YSLEER, per germline. Between the trimmed V and J ends, which lost 2 bases and 0 bases, there was a span of 13 bases. This CDR3 is built from 16 residues.

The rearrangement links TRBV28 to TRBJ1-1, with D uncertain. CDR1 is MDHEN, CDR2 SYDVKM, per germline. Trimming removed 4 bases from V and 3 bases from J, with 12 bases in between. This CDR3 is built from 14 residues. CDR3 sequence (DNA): TGTGCCAGCAGTTCGAGGCCGACTTACACTGAAGCTTTCTTT. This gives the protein CASSSRPTYTEAFF.

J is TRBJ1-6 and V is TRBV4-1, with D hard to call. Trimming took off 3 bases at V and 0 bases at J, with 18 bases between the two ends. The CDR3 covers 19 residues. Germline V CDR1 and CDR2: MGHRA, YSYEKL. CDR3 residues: CASSQGWAPSSSYNSPLHF. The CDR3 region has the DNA TGCGCCAGCAGCCAGGGTTGGGCACCTTCTAGCTCCTATAATTCACCCCTCCACTTT.

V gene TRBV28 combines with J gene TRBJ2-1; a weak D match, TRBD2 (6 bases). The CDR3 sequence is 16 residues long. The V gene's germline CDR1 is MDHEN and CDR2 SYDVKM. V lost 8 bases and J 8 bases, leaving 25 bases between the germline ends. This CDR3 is CASPPPEAGKVDEQFF. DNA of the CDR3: TGTGCCAGCCCACCCCCCGAGGCGGGGAAGGTTGATGAGCAGTTCTTC.

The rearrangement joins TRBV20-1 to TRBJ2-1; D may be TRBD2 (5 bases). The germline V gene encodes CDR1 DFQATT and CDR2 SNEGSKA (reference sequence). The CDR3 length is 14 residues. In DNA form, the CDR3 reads TGCAGCCTCCTAGCCCGTAGCTCCTACAATGAGCAGTTCTTC. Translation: CSLLARSSYNEQFF.

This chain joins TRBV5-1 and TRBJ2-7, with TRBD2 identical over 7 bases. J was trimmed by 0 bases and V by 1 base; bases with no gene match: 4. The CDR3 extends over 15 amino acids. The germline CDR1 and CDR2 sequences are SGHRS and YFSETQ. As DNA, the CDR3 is TGCGCCAGCAGCTTGATGGCGGGGGACTCCTACGAGCAGTACTTC. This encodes CASSLMAGDSYEQYF.

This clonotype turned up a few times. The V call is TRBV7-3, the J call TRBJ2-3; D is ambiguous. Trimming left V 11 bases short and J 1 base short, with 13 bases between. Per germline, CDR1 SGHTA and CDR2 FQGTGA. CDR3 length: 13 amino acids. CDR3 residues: CASSPAGTDTQYF. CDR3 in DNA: TGTGCCTCGTCACCGGCAGGCACAGATACGCAGTATTTT. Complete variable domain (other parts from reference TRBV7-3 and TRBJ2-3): GAGVSQTPSNKVTEKGKYVELRCDPISGHTALYWYRQSLGQGPEFLIYFQGTGAADDSGLPNDRFFAVRPEGSVSTLKIQRTERGDSAVYLCASSPAGTDTQYFGPGTRLTVL.

The CDR3 here is CSARGGRDRGNEQFF. In DNA form, the CDR3 reads TGCAGTGCTAGAGGAGGGAGGGATCGGGGCAATGAGCAGTTCTTC. The genes are TRBV20-1 and TRBJ2-1; 7 bases agree with TRBD2. Per germline, CDR1 DFQATT and CDR2 SNEGSKA (reference sequence). J gave up 6 bases and V 1 base, and 9 bases lay outside the gene matches. The CDR3 extends over 15 amino acids.

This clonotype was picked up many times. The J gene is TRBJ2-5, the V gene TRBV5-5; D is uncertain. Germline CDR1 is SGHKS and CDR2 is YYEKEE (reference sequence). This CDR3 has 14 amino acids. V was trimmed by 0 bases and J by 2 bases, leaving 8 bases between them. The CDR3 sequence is CASSLAVGQETQYF. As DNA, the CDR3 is TGTGCCAGCAGCTTGGCGGTGGGACAAGAGACCCAGTACTTC.

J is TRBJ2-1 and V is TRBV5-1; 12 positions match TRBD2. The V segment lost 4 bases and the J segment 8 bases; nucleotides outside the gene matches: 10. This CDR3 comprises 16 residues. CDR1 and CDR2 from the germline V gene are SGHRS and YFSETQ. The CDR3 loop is CASSRRPSGGADEQFF. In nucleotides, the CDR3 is TGCGCCAGCAGCCGGAGGCCTAGCGGGGGGGCAGATGAGCAGTTCTTC. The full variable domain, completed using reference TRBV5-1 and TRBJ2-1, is KAGVTQTPRYLIKTRGQQVTLSCSPISGHRSVSWYQQTPGQGLQFLFEYFSETQRNKGNFPGRFSGRQFSNSRSEMNVSTLELGDSALYLCASSRRPSGGADEQFFGPGTRLTVL.

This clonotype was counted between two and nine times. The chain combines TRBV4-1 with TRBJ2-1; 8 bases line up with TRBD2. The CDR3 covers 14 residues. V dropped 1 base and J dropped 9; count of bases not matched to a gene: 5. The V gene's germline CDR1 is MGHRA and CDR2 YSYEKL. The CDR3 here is CASSQASGGTEQFF. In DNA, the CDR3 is TGCGCCAGCAGCCAAGCCAGCGGGGGCACTGAGCAGTTCTTC.

The CDR3: CASSVAPRGQETQYF. The CDR3 DNA follows: TGTGCCAGCAGCGTAGCACCTCGGGGTCAAGAGACCCAGTACTTC. V and J are TRBV9 and TRBJ2-5; a possible D gene is TRBD2 (5 bases). V lost 0 bases, J lost 2 bases, and 11 bases lay in between. CDR1 and CDR2 (germline): SGDLS, YYNGEE. The CDR3 loop spans 15 amino acids.

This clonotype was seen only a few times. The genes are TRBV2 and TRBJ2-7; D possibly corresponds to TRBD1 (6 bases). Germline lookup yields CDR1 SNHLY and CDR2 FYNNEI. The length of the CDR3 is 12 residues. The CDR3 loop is CASSATGRNPTV. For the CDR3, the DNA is TGTGCCAGCAGTGCGACAGGACGAAATCCGACGGTC.

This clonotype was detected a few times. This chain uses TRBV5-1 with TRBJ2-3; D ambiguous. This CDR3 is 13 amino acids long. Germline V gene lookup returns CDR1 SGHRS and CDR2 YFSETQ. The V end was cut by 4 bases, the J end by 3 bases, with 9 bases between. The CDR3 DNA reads TGCGCCAGCAGCCCGGAACTGACAGATACGCAGTATTTT. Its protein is CASSPELTDTQYF.

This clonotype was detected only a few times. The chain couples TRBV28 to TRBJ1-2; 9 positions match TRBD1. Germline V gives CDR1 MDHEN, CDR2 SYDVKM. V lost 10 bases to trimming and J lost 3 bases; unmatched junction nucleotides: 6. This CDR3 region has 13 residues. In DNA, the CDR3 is TGTGCCACCAAATGGACAGGGGACTATGGCTACACCTTC. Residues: CATKWTGDYGYTF.